The next 20 T cell receptor beta chains were all read from a single sample in a study of CD8+ T cells in alopecia areata. Treatment denoted: oral pan-JAK inhibitor, 5-10 mg twice daily. Following extraction, RNA underwent reverse transcription to cDNA, which served as the sequencing template. Libraries were prepared by immunoSEQ multiplex PCR; TCRdb keeps only in-frame clonotypes and omits some of them. The sample shows 110,000 or so clones, 56% of them seen only once. Specimen: CD4+ T cells sorted from blood, collected at week 24, from a patient treated with tofacitinib. The receptor set was obtained from a human donor with alopecia areata.

The V and J genes are TRBV30 and TRBJ2-6; D is ambiguous. Germline V lookup: CDR1 GTSNPN, CDR2 SVGIG (reference sequence). The CDR3 sequence is 16 residues long. V was clipped by 1 base and J by 0 bases, with 10 bases between them. CDR3 coding DNA: TGTGCCTGGAGTGCAGAGAGAGTCTCTGGGGCCAACGTCCTGACTTTC. The encoded protein is CAWSAERVSGANVLTF.

The sample holds a few counts of this clone. The gene calls are TRBV30 and TRBJ1-2; 7 positions agree with TRBD1. V was pared by 7 bases and J by 2 bases, with 4 bases of the junction left unmatched. The CDR3 runs 12 residues. Germline V lookup: CDR1 GTSNPN, CDR2 SVGIG (reference sequence). The chain's CDR3 is CASRQGNYGYTF. Here the CDR3 DNA reads TGTGCCTCAAGACAGGGAAACTATGGCTACACCTTC.

The chain employs TRBV14 and TRBJ1-1, with 8 bases that match TRBD1. V shed 2 bases and J 4 bases; nucleotides not matched to a gene: 3. The CDR3 is 14 residues long. Germline CDR1 is SGHDN and CDR2 is FVKESK. The chain's CDR3 is CASSQTGGVTEAFF. CDR3 coding DNA: TGTGCCAGCAGCCAAACAGGGGGAGTCACTGAAGCTTTCTTT.

This clone was found a few times. This chain connects TRBV7-9 to TRBJ1-2; 7 bases line up with TRBD1. Germline V gene data show CDR1 as SEHNR and CDR2 as FQNEAQ (reference sequence). The CDR3 is 15 amino acids. J gave up 4 bases and V 5 bases, and 10 bases lay outside the gene matches. Here the CDR3 reads CASSPTTGAPYGYTF. The CDR3 DNA reads TGTGCCAGCAGCCCAACCACAGGGGCCCCCTATGGCTACACCTTC.

This clone was observed a handful of times. The genes are TRBV6-1 and TRBJ2-3; D remains ambiguous. The CDR3 consists of 13 residues. V was clipped by 6 bases and J by 0 bases, with 7 bases between them. Germline V gene sequence: CDR1 MNHNS, CDR2 SASEGT. CDR3 bases: TGTGCCAGCAGCCATGATAGCACAGATACGCAGTATTTT. It encodes CASSHDSTDTQYF.

The chain combines TRBV6-1 with TRBJ1-2; D gene ambiguous. V was clipped by 5 bases and J by 4 bases, with 2 bases between them. This CDR3 is built from 10 residues. The germline V gene has CDR1 MNHNS and CDR2 SASEGT. CDR3 sequence reads: CASSTYGYTF. DNA for the CDR3: TGTGCCAGCAGTACCTATGGCTACACCTTC.

This chain uses TRBV27 with TRBJ1-2; 8 nucleotides line up with TRBD1. Germline-derived CDR1 and CDR2 are MNHEY and SMNVEV (reference sequence). Unmatched junction bases numbered 11, after V lost 5 bases and J lost 3 bases. The CDR3 has 16 residues. Here the CDR3 reads CASSPRYLQGDYGYTF. The CDR3 DNA reads TGTGCCAGCAGTCCCCGATACTTACAGGGGGACTATGGCTACACCTTC.

The gene calls are TRBV18 and TRBJ2-5; 8 nucleotides align to TRBD2. The CDR3 is 16 amino acids. Per germline, CDR1 KGHSH and CDR2 LQKENI. The V gene end was trimmed by 2 bases and the J gene end by 2 bases; junction bases not matched to a gene: 7. The CDR3 DNA is TGTGCCAGCTCACCATACGTGGGGACTAGTCAAGAGACCCAGTACTTC. Protein sequence: CASSPYVGTSQETQYF.

This clone occurred a few times. The chain links TRBV4-1 to TRBJ2-1, with 10 positions matching TRBD2. Looked up from germline, CDR1 is MGHRA and CDR2 is YSYEKL. The V and J ends lost 0 bases and 10 bases, in that order; junction bases with no gene match: 9. CDR3 size: 16 residues. The CDR3 DNA follows: TGCGCCAGCAGCCAAGATCCAGCGGGGGGGCCGGGAGAGCAGTTCTTC. Encoded protein: CASSQDPAGGPGEQFF.

The V and J genes are TRBV2 and TRBJ1-1; 7 bases are a match to TRBD1. Germline-derived CDR1 and CDR2 are SNHLY and FYNNEI. The CDR3 runs 14 residues. Trimming cost V 7 bases and J 0 bases; bases outside gene matches: 5. CDR3 nucleotide sequence: TGTGCCAGCACCAGGGACAGACTGAACACTGAAGCTTTCTTT. This encodes CASTRDRLNTEAFF. The whole variable domain, filled in from reference TRBV2 and TRBJ1-1, reads EPEVTQTPSHQVTQMGQEVILRCVPISNHLYFYWYRQILGQKVEFLVSFYNNEISEKSEIFDDQFSVERPDGSNFTLKIRSTKLEDSAMYFCASTRDRLNTEAFFGQGTRLTVV.

V is TRBV9 and J is TRBJ1-5; D ambiguous. The V end was cut by 0 bases, the J end by 4 bases, with 5 bases between. Germline V lookup: CDR1 SGDLS, CDR2 YYNGEE. The CDR3 is 13 amino acids. As DNA, the CDR3 is TGTGCCAGCAGCGTAGCTGATAATCAGCCCCAGCATTTT. This gives the protein CASSVADNQPQHF.

This clone was counted a few times. The chain carries TRBV7-2 and TRBJ2-3; 11 nucleotides line up with TRBD2. V was clipped by 3 bases and J by 0 bases; unmatched bases: 8. Germline V gives CDR1 SGHTA, CDR2 FQGNSA. The CDR3 totals 18 residues. The CDR3 protein is CASSFLAGGGRSTDTQYF. The CDR3 DNA reads as TGTGCCAGCAGCTTCCTAGCGGGGGGAGGGCGTAGCACAGATACGCAGTATTTT.

The V gene is TRBV29-1, the J gene TRBJ2-2; 7 bases match TRBD1. Germline CDR1 is SQVTM and CDR2 is ANQGSEA. This CDR3 is built from 13 residues. V shed 7 bases, J shed 5 bases, and the junction held 7 bases outside the gene matches. The CDR3 region has the DNA TGCAGCGCAACAGGGGTTGGGACCGGGGAGCTGTTTTTT. Protein product: CSATGVGTGELFF.

The chain links TRBV7-2 to TRBJ2-1, with D possibly being TRBD2 (5 bases). V lost 5 bases, J lost 0 bases, and 11 bases lay in between. Germline CDR1 and CDR2: SGHTA and FQGNSA. The CDR3 covers 15 residues. CDR3 in amino acids: CASSARTFSYNEQFF. CDR3 sequence (DNA): TGTGCCAGCAGCGCCCGGACTTTCTCCTACAATGAGCAGTTCTTC.

The table lists this clone with a few counts. The rearrangement joins TRBV29-1 to TRBJ2-7; no clear D. This CDR3 contains 11 residues. The V end lost 4 bases, the J end lost 4 bases, and 8 bases lay between the germline ends. Germline V CDR1 and CDR2: SQVTM, ANQGSEA. CDR3 sequence reads: CSVATTYEQYF. For the CDR3, the DNA is TGCAGCGTTGCGACAACGTACGAGCAGTACTTC.

The rearrangement joins TRBV5-1 to TRBJ2-5; D ambiguous. This CDR3 is 14 amino acids long. In germline, CDR1 is SGHRS, CDR2 YFSETQ. The V gene lost 0 bases and the J gene lost 5 bases, with 11 bases spanning the gap. Here the CDR3 DNA reads TGCGCCAGCAGCTTGGATCGTCAGTATGAGACCCAGTACTTC. It translates to CASSLDRQYETQYF.

The genes are TRBV7-2 and TRBJ1-6, with a tentative D call TRBD1 (6 bases). The ends were cut back, 1 base at V and 7 bases at J, with 11 bases in the middle. Germline loops: CDR1 SGHTA, CDR2 FQGNSA. CDR3 size: 15 residues. The CDR3 spells CASSLDRARNSPLHF. The DNA for the CDR3 is TGTGCCAGCAGCTTAGACAGGGCTAGGAATTCACCCCTCCACTTT.

The rearrangement uses TRBV27 and TRBJ1-6, with TRBD1 matching over 7 bases. CDR3 length equals 13 residues. Germline V gene lookup returns CDR1 MNHEY and CDR2 SMNVEV (reference sequence). Trimming removed 5 bases from V and 13 bases from J; junction bases left unmatched: 8. The CDR3: CASSGTVFRPLHF. CDR3 sequence (DNA): TGTGCCAGCAGTGGGACAGTCTTTAGGCCCCTCCACTTT.

The V call is TRBV27, the J call TRBJ1-5; D is ambiguous. The CDR3 sequence is 13 residues long. Trimming cost V 3 bases and J 0 bases, with 3 bases left between them. Germline V gene lookup returns CDR1 MNHEY and CDR2 SMNVEV (reference sequence). CDR3 coding DNA: TGTGCCAGCAGTTTCTATAGCAATCAGCCCCAGCATTTT. Translating gives CASSFYSNQPQHF.

V and J are TRBV2 and TRBJ2-4, with no clear D. The V and J ends lost 3 bases and 6 bases respectively, with 6 bases between them. Germline V gene sequence: CDR1 SNHLY, CDR2 FYNNEI. The CDR3 has 12 residues. This chain's CDR3 is CASSDRLNIQYF. In DNA, the CDR3 is TGTGCCAGCAGTGACCGATTAAACATTCAGTACTTC.